These 4 T cell receptor beta chains were sequenced from one sample in a study of blood T cell repertoires in COVID-19. Sequencing was performed with immunoSEQ multiplex PCR; in TCRdb, only in-frame clones are kept and a portion is missing. In the table there are 250,000 to 350,000 clones, around 90% of which are singletons. Sequenced: peripheral blood. Receptors originate from a man aged 18 to 30 with active or convalescent COVID-19.

Remarks on this clone: Other DNA sequences in this sample translate to the same CDR3. The CDR3 loop reads CSARDSYGYTF. As DNA, the CDR3 is TGCAGTGCTAGAGATTCTTATGGCTACACCTTC. J is TRBJ1-2 and V is TRBV20-1; no firm D call. Germline loops: CDR1 DFQATT, CDR2 SNEGSKA (reference sequence). V was cut by 0 bases and J by 5 bases, with 4 bases left in between. The CDR3 covers 11 residues.

The chain couples TRBV7-9 to TRBJ2-7; TRBD1 aligns across 9 bases. The length of the CDR3 is 14 residues. The germline gives CDR1 SEHNR, CDR2 FQNEAQ (reference sequence). Trimming at V came to 5 bases and at J to 6 bases, leaving 8 bases not matched to a gene. This CDR3 is CASSPQGQGGEQYF. CDR3 in DNA: TGTGCCAGCAGCCCGCAGGGACAGGGAGGCGAGCAGTACTTC.

The chain uses TRBV4-2 and TRBJ2-1; a possible D gene is TRBD2 (6 bases). V shed 2 bases and J shed 4 bases, with 18 bases lying between them. Germline lookup yields CDR1 LGHNA and CDR2 YNFKEQ. CDR3 length equals 17 residues. The CDR3 nucleotides read TGTGCCAGCAGCCAACTCCGGCACCGGGACTCATACAATGAGCAGTTCTTC. Translated, it gives CASSQLRHRDSYNEQFF.

The chain joins TRBV18 to TRBJ1-2, with 7 positions matching TRBD1. Trimming took 6 bases from V and 5 from J; bases not matched to a gene: 6. CDR1 is KGHSH and CDR2 is LQKENI in the germline V gene. The CDR3 consists of 13 residues. The CDR3 region has the DNA TGTGCCAGCTCTCTCGACAGGGTGTATGGCTACACCTTC. Translating gives CASSLDRVYGYTF.